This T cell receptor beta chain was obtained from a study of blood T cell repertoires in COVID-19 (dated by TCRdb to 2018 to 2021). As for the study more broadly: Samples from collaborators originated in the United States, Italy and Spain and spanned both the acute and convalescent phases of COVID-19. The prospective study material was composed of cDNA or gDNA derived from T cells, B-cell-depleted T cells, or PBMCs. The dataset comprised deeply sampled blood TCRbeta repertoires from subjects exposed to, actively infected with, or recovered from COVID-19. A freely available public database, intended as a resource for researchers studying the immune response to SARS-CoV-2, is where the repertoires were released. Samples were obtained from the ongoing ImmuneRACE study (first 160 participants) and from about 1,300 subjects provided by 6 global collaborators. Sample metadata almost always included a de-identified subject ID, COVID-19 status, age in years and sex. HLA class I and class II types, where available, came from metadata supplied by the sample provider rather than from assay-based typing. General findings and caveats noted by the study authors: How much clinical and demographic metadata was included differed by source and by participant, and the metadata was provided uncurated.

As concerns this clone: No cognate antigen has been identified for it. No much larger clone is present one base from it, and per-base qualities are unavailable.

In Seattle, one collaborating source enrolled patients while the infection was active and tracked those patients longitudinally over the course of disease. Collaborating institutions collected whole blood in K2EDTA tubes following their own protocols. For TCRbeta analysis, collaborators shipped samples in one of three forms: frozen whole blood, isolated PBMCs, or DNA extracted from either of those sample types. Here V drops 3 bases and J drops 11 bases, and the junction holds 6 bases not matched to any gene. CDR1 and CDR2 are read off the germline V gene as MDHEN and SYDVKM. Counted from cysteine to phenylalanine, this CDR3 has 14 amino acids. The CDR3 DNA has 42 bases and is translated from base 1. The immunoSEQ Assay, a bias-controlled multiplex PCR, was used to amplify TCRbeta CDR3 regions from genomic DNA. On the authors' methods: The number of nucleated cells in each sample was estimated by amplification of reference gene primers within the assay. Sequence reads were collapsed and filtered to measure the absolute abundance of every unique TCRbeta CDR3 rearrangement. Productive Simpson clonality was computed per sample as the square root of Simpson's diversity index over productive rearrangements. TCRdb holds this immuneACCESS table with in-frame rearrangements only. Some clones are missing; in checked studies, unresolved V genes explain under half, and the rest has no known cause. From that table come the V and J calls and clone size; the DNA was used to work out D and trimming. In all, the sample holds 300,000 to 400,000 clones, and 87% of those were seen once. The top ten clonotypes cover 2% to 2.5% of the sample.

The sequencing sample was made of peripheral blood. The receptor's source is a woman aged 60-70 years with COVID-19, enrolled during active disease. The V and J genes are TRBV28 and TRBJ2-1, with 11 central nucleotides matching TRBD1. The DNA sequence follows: TGTGCCAGCAGTTTGACCGGGACAGGGGGGAAGCAGTTCTTC. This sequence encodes CASSLTGTGGKQFF.